This TCR beta chain was recorded in a study of regulatory T cells in long-lasting Graves disease. Findings and caveats of the study: Newly diagnosed Graves' patients exceeded persistent ones in TCR diversity.

In building TCR beta libraries, iRepertoire HTBI primers were used together with Arm-PCR of CDR3 regions. TCRdb itself ran the multiplex PCR reads through MiXCR, one entry per CDR3 protein. Seen here are 350,000 to 450,000 distinct CDR3 sequences, about 15% observed once, and the top ten hold around 15%. This clonotype was recorded many times. What it binds is not known. Time point noted: newly diagnosed GD, antithyroid drugs for less than 3 months. TCR sequences were obtained from RNA taken from PBMCs. These data were also filed under a second study, of T cells in Graves' hyperthyroidism and ophthalmopathy. That work contributes: Absent ophthalmopathy progression within 18 months defined stable Graves' hyperthyroidism. The HTBI primer set drove a first-round RT-PCR of the TCR CDR3. Before onset, by a median of approximately 5.9 months, the model predicted ophthalmopathy.

This TCR derives from a woman between 25 and 40 years old with Graves disease. Here the sequenced sample was peripheral blood mononuclear cells (PBMCs), taken at new diagnosis, from a patient treated with antithyroid drugs.

The CDR3 here is CASSLRYYNEQFF. Here the CDR3 DNA reads TGTGCCAGCAGCTTAAGGTATTACAATGAGCAGTTCTTC. This chain uses TRBV11-3 with TRBJ2-1, with no clear D. The CDR3 runs 13 residues. V lost 2 bases and J lost 4, with 6 bases in between. Germline V gives CDR1 SGHNT, CDR2 YENEEA.